A selection of T cell receptor beta chains follows, all from one sample in a study of T cell responses to AZD1222 COVID-19 vaccine. Data came from immunoSEQ multiplex PCR; TCRdb stores just in-frame clones and leaves some out. This sample yields 120,000 to 150,000 clones, of which roughly nine tenths are seen a single time; about 1.5% belongs to the top ten. The specimen comprised peripheral blood, sampled on day 0 of AZD1222 vaccination. These receptors were collected from an adult in good health. Both conserved end residues are part of each CDR3. The D gene is left open where the match is weak. Clone size, where shown, is once, few, many, or a class for clones that have expanded.

D	size	V	J	DNA	CDR3
NA	NA	TRBV11-2	TRBJ1-1	TGTGCCAGCAGCTTAGGAACACGAGCCAAAGCTTTCTTT	CASSLGTRAKAFF
TRBD2	NA	TRBV7-2	TRBJ2-1	TGTGCCAGCAGCCTGACACTAGCGACTGAGCAGTTCTTC	CASSLTLATEQFF
NA	NA	TRBV14	TRBJ2-7	TGTGCCAGCAGCGGTCGCTACGAGCAGTACTTC	CASSGRYEQYF
NA	once	TRBV15	TRBJ1-1	TGTGCCACCAGCATCTCCAGGGTTACTGAAGCTTTCTTT	CATSISRVTEAFF
NA	NA	TRBV5-4	TRBJ1-2	TGTGCCAGCAGCTCGCTCAGGGGACGGGATGGCTACACCTTC	CASSSLRGRDGYTF
NA	NA	TRBV6-2/TRBV6-3	TRBJ2-2	TGTGCCAGCAGTTACTTCCGGCCTCCGGGGACCGGGGAGCTGTTTTTT	CASSYFRPPGTGELFF
TRBD1	NA	TRBV30	TRBJ1-1	TGTGCCTGGGGAGCGGAACAGGGGTACACTGAAGCTTTCTTT	CAWGAEQGYTEAFF
NA	NA	TRBV4-3	TRBJ2-7	TGCGCCAGCAGCCAAGGGAGCTCCTACGAGCAGTACTTC	CASSQGSSYEQYF
NA	NA	TRBV5-1	TRBJ2-1	TGCGCCAGCAGCCCATCCAATGAGCAGTTCTTC	CASSPSNEQFF
NA	NA	TRBV10-3	TRBJ1-1	TGTGCCATCAGTGCAGGGGTGGACACTGAAGCTTTCTTT	CAISAGVDTEAFF
TRBD1	NA	TRBV6-5	TRBJ2-7	TGTGCCAGCAGCACCGGGACAGGGGGCACCTACGAGCAGTACTTC	CASSTGTGGTYEQYF
NA	NA	TRBV13	TRBJ2-7	TGTGCCAGCAGCTTAGGGTCCAGCCCGAACGAGCAGTACTTC	CASSLGSSPNEQYF
NA	NA	TRBV9	TRBJ2-2	TGTGCCAGCAGCGTGGAAGCGGCAGACGGGGAGCTGTTTTTT	CASSVEAADGELFF
NA	NA	TRBV2	TRBJ2-1	TGTGCCAGCACTACTCTGGGGCTAGTAGGCAATGAGCAGTTCTTC	CASTTLGLVGNEQFF
NA	NA	TRBV7-2	TRBJ2-1	TGTGCCAGCAGCTATAGCCCCACGGACACGGGAGATGAGCAGTTCTTC	CASSYSPTDTGDEQFF
NA	NA	TRBV9	TRBJ2-5	TGTGCCAGCAGCGTAGGAGGTTCTAAAGAGACCCAGTACTTC	CASSVGGSKETQYF
TRBD2	NA	TRBV7-2	TRBJ2-7	TGTGCCAGCAGCCCCGTTGGCGGGAGGGCTACCGAGCAGTACTTC	CASSPVGGRATEQYF
TRBD2	NA	TRBV6-2/TRBV6-3	TRBJ2-5	TGTGCCAGCAGCTCCTGGACTAGCGGGGGGGCAGAGACCCAGTACTTC	CASSSWTSGGAETQYF
NA	NA	TRBV7-2	TRBJ1-2	TGTGCCAGCGGCCCAGTGGTCTACACCTTC	CASGPVVYTF
TRBD1	NA	TRBV7-7	TRBJ2-7	TGTGCCAGCAGCTTAGGGACAGGGGAAGTGCACGAGCAGTACTTC	CASSLGTGEVHEQYF
TRBD1	NA	TRBV6-5	TRBJ2-2	TGTGCCAGCAGGACAGGGGGCACCGGGGAGCTGTTTTTT	CASRTGGTGELFF
NA	few	TRBV27	TRBJ2-7	TGTGCCAGCAGTTTCAGGGACGAGCAGTACTTC	CASSFRDEQYF
NA	NA	TRBV7-9	TRBJ2-7	TGTGCCAGCAGCTTAGGGGCTCTCCAGGGGTCGGGTTTCGACGAGCAGTACTTC	CASSLGALQGSGFDEQYF
NA	NA	TRBV16	TRBJ2-3	TGTGCCAGCAGCCCCAGCGGTAACACAGATACGCAGTATTTT	CASSPSGNTDTQYF
NA	once	TRBV6-6	TRBJ2-7	TGTGCCAGCAGGGGCCCCGAGGGGGGCCAAAGCGAGCAGTACTTC	CASRGPEGGQSEQYF
NA	NA	TRBV6-2/TRBV6-3	TRBJ1-5	TGTGCCAGCAGTTACTCGAGGGGAGATAATCAGCCCCAGCATTTT	CASSYSRGDNQPQHF
NA	NA	TRBV3-1/TRBV3-2	TRBJ1-1	TGTGCCAGCAGCCAAGGGGAAGCGGAAGCTTTCTTT	CASSQGEAEAFF
NA	NA	TRBV5-1	TRBJ2-6	TGCGCCAGCAGCCGGGACAAATTCTCTGGGGCCAACGTCCTGACTTTC	CASSRDKFSGANVLTF
TRBD1	NA	TRBV7-9	TRBJ1-5	TGTGCCAGCAGCTTCGACAGGGGCCCGCGGCCCCAGCATTTT	CASSFDRGPRPQHF
TRBD1	once	TRBV18	TRBJ2-7	TGTGCCAGCTCACCACCCTCAGGACAGGGTCTGAACGAGCAGTACTTC	CASSPPSGQGLNEQYF
NA	NA	TRBV2	TRBJ2-7	TGTGCCAGCAGCGCGGACGGTAGCGAGCAGTACTTC	CASSADGSEQYF
NA	NA	TRBV24-1	TRBJ1-5	TGTGCCACCAGTGATACCCCAAATCAGCCCCAGCATTTT	CATSDTPNQPQHF
NA	NA	TRBV19	TRBJ1-3	TGTGCCAGTAGCAATTGGGGGACTGGAAACACCATATATTTT	CASSNWGTGNTIYF
TRBD1	NA	TRBV12-5	TRBJ2-3	TGTGCTAGTGGTTTGGTACTAGGGACAGGGTCGGATACGCAGTATTTT	CASGLVLGTGSDTQYF
NA	NA	TRBV18	TRBJ1-3	TGTGCCGGGCAGGGGCCGAGCTCTGGAAACACCATATATTTT	CAGQGPSSGNTIYF
TRBD1	once	TRBV19	TRBJ1-6	TGTGCCAGTAGTTCGGGACAGGAGGCTTCACCCCTCCACTTT	CASSSGQEASPLHF
TRBD1	NA	TRBV27	TRBJ2-7	TGTGCCAGCAGGGGACAGGGGGCCCCAAAATCCTACGAGCAGTACTTC	CASRGQGAPKSYEQYF
NA	NA	TRBV5-3	TRBJ2-1	TGTGCCAGAAGCCCCAAAGGGGAGCAGTTCTTC	CARSPKGEQFF
TRBD2	NA	TRBV9	TRBJ2-1	TGTGCCAGCAGCCTCGGGACTAGCGGGGCCTACAATGAGCAGTTCTTC	CASSLGTSGAYNEQFF
NA	NA	TRBV12-5	TRBJ2-7	TGTGCTAGTGGTTCCCTCTACGAGCAGTACTTC	CASGSLYEQYF
NA	few	TRBV27	TRBJ1-1	TGTGCCAGCAGTTCAAACACTGAAGCTTTCTTT	CASSSNTEAFF
NA	NA	TRBV25-1	TRBJ1-3	TGTGCCAGCAGTGCCGCGGGGCTAGGAAACACCATATATTTT	CASSAAGLGNTIYF
TRBD2	NA	TRBV4-2	TRBJ2-7	TGTGCCAGCAGCCAAAGCCCTTTAGCGGGGGCCGGGTACGAGCAGTACTTC	CASSQSPLAGAGYEQYF
NA	NA	TRBV6-2/TRBV6-3	TRBJ2-5	TGTGCCAGCAGTCCGAGACTGGGGGGAGAGACCCAGTACTTC	CASSPRLGGETQYF
TRBD1	NA	TRBV29-1	TRBJ1-1	TGCAGCTCAATTAAAGCATCCACAAACACAGGGGGCCGGGGAGCTTTCTTT	CSSIKASTNTGGRGAFF
TRBD1	few	TRBV10-3	TRBJ1-3	TGTGCCATCAGCCCTTCACAGGGGGCTGGAAACACCATATATTTT	CAISPSQGAGNTIYF
NA	NA	TRBV9	TRBJ1-1	TGTGCCAGCAGCCACAACAGTGACGACACTGAAGCTTTCTTT	CASSHNSDDTEAFF
NA	few	TRBV27	TRBJ2-7	TGTGCCAGCAGTTTATCGCAAAGGTTAAACTACGAGCAGTACTTC	CASSLSQRLNYEQYF
NA	NA	TRBV19	TRBJ1-5	TGTGCCAGTAGTATCGGGCGTCCCCTGAGCAATCAGCCCCAGCATTTT	CASSIGRPLSNQPQHF
NA	NA	TRBV7-6	TRBJ2-3	TGTGCCAGCAGCTTAGCCCGGGGGTTCACAGATACGCAGTATTTT	CASSLARGFTDTQYF